This T cell receptor beta chain came from a study of long-term antiretroviral therapy in people with HIV. Samples were assayed with immunoSEQ v3.0 at survey level. Using immunoSEQ multiplex PCR, the repertoire was profiled, and TCRdb retains in-frame clones only, with some absent. The sample yields over 10,000 clones, almost 80% seen once. CDR1 is SGHTA, CDR2 FQGNSA, per germline. Trimming stripped 5 bases from V and 6 bases from J, with 14 bases between. This CDR3 has 14 residues. V and J are TRBV7-2 and TRBJ2-1; no firm D call. Sample: unsorted PBMCs, taken 0.8 years before starting antiretroviral therapy. The TCR comes from a woman in her 40s with HIV. The CDR3 spells CASSPTLARNEQFF. In nucleotides, the CDR3 is TGTGCCAGCAGCCCCACGCTGGCGCGCAATGAGCAGTTCTTC.